This T cell receptor beta chain was recorded in a study of blood T cell repertoires in COVID-19. For the study at large: The study drew acute and convalescent COVID-19 samples from the United States, Italy and Spain. T cells, B-cell-depleted T cells, or PBMCs supplied cDNA or gDNA.

Per the original methods: The authors estimated nucleated cell counts from reference gene primer amplification. The table came from immunoSEQ multiplex PCR; TCRdb's copy has only in-frame clones and leaves some out. V and J calls plus clone size are reproduced from that table; the DNA served to infer D and trimming. The sample gives about 46,000 clones, more than 70% of which show up once; around 6.1% is in the top ten. CDR1 DFQATT and CDR2 SNEGSKA come from the germline V gene (reference sequence). V shed 5 bases and J shed 3 bases, with 4 bases lying between them. The CDR3 is 10 residues long. The chain uses TRBV20-1 and TRBJ1-1; D ambiguous. The specimen was peripheral blood. This clonotype was sampled from a woman of 80 years or more with acute or convalescent COVID-19. CDR3 DNA: TGCAGTGCTTCGGACACTGAAGCTTTCTTT. This codes for CSASDTEAFF.